These T cell receptor beta chains were read from a single sample in a study of shared clonotypes between healthy human individuals. Libraries were prepared by immunoSEQ multiplex PCR; TCRdb keeps only in-frame clonotypes and omits some of them. The sample has some 1,100,000 clones; 78% are singletons. The sample was memory CD4+ T cells from PBMCs. The receptor source for this set is a man between 18 and 35 years old in good health. Some clones in this sample may be carry-over from other donors' samples. CDR3s include the opening cysteine and the closing phenylalanine or tryptophan.

j_gene	v_gene	CDR3aa
TRBJ2-3	TRBV15	CATSRGTSSTQYF
TRBJ2-5	TRBV12-5	CASGLVGSGPGGTQYF
TRBJ2-7	TRBV11-2	CASSLGTGEQYF
TRBJ2-1	TRBV5-8	CASSSLAGAVSYNEQFF
TRBJ2-1	TRBV5-1	CASSLHHTSYNEQFF
TRBJ2-2	TRBV10-1	CASSEGGRGRFDGELFF
TRBJ1-3	TRBV6-1	CASEYGQGNGNTIYF
TRBJ1-5	TRBV2	CASRLRGGNQPQHF
TRBJ2-4	TRBV27	CASSSHLAKNIQYF
TRBJ1-1	TRBV11-1	CASSLSVNTEAFF
TRBJ2-5	TRBV5-1	CASSPEPSGSGGETQYF
TRBJ2-1	TRBV11-3	CASSFSAGGPEQFF
TRBJ1-5	TRBV19	CASSKPTGLGNQPQHF
TRBJ2-5	TRBV28	CASSLSSGFTRETQYF
TRBJ1-3	TRBV10-3	CAISRESGNTIYF